Below are 4 T cell receptor beta chains sequenced from a single sample in a study of blood T cells in healthy people across ages. The use of a sample-barcoded 5' primer and a J-beta primer mix characterized a second PCR of about 7 to 12 cycles. TCRdb passed the 5' RACE reads through MiXCR, listing each CDR3 protein once. The table records roughly 730,000 distinct CDR3 sequences, around 50% of them present only once. Sequenced input: blood. The receptors were sampled from a man aged 40-50 years in good health.

This clonotype was recorded at least ten times. The chain is built from TRBV5-1 and TRBJ2-7, with D possibly TRBD1 on 6 matching bases. Trimming took 2 bases from V and 5 from J, leaving 8 bases between them. CDR3 length equals 12 residues. The germline CDR1 and CDR2 sequences are SGHRS and YFSETQ. CDR3 bases: TGCGCCAGCAGCTTACAGGGCGACGAGCAGTACTTC. It yields the protein CASSLQGDEQYF.

Many counts were recorded for this clonotype. V usage is TRBV10-1 and J usage is TRBJ2-7, with D perhaps matching TRBD2 (6 bases). The CDR3 consists of 15 residues. The V gene's germline CDR1 is WNHNN and CDR2 SYGVQD (reference sequence). The V gene lost 5 bases and the J gene lost 5 bases, with 19 bases spanning the gap. CDR3 DNA: TGCGCCAGCAGTCCTCTAGGGGAGGAGGCGGACGAGCAGTACTTC. Translation gives CASSPLGEEADEQYF.

Only one count was recorded for this clonotype. Sequence at one end of the junction differs from germline and may be a read error. The chain couples TRBV7-9 to TRBJ2-1, with D perhaps matching TRBD2 (6 bases). This CDR3 region has 15 residues. Germline V gene sequence: CDR1 SEHNR, CDR2 FQNEAQ (reference sequence). The CDR3, as DNA: TGTGCCAGCCGCTTGGTCGCGGGAATCAGGAATGAGCAGTTCTTC. Translation gives CASRLVAGIRNEQFF.

J is TRBJ2-1 and V is TRBV5-1; no definite D call. V lost 5 bases to trimming and J lost 6 bases, with 30 bases between them. The length of the CDR3 is 19 residues. Germline V gene lookup returns CDR1 SGHRS and CDR2 YFSETQ. In DNA, the CDR3 is TGCGCCAGCAGTCCTTCGGGCTACAATGGCAACTTAGATTCCAATGAGCAGTTCTTC. This gives the protein CASSPSGYNGNLDSNEQFF.